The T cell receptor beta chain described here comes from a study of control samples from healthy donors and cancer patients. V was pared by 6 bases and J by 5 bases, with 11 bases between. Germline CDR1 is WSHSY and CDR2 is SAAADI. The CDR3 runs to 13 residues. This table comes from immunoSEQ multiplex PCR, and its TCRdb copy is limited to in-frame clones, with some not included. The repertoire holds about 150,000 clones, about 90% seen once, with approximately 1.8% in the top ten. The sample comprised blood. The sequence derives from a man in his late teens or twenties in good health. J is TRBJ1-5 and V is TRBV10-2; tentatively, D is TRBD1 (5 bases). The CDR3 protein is CASRDTRDQPQHF. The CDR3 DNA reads TGCGCCAGCAGGGACACCAGAGATCAGCCCCAGCATTTT.